The 4 T cell receptor beta chains below come from one sample, sequenced in a study of OX40 agonist ivuxolimab in advanced cancers. Clones were read by immunoSEQ multiplex PCR, and TCRdb kept only the in-frame ones, dropping some. The table shows 65,000 to 95,000 clones, with 65% to 85% occurring only once. Sample: CD4+ or CD8+ T cells sorted from blood, taken in a trial of the OX40 agonist ivuxolimab. Source of these receptors: an adult with an advanced solid tumor such as melanoma, head and neck, liver or kidney cancer.

The V gene is TRBV7-6, the J gene TRBJ2-2, with 8 positions matching TRBD1. The CDR3 has 17 residues. V was pared by 4 bases and J by 1 base, with 8 bases of the junction left unmatched. CDR1 SGHVS and CDR2 FNYEAQ come from the germline V gene. In DNA form, the CDR3 reads TGTGCCAGCAGCTCACCTGGGGGGACAGGGAACACCGGGGAGCTGTTTTTT. Translated, it gives CASSSPGGTGNTGELFF.

Only one count was recorded for this clone. V is TRBV6-5 and J is TRBJ1-1, with D tentatively TRBD1 (5 bases). The V gene lost 5 bases and the J gene lost 1 base, with 14 bases spanning the gap. The CDR3 is 15 residues long. Germline values: CDR1 MNHEY, CDR2 SVGAGI. The CDR3: CASSPRMGTNTEAFF. CDR3 in DNA: TGTGCCAGCAGTCCTCGGATGGGGACGAACACTGAAGCTTTCTTT.

The V and J genes are TRBV19 and TRBJ2-7; D remains unclear. The CDR3 is 11 amino acids. CDR1 and CDR2 from the germline V gene are LNHDA and SQIVND (reference sequence). The germline V and J ends were trimmed by 4 bases and 4 bases, with 5 bases remaining between them. CDR3 DNA sequence: TGTGCCAGTAGTAGCCGGTACGAGCAGTACTTC. It specifies CASSSRYEQYF.

This clone was seen only a few times. The J gene is TRBJ1-5, the V gene TRBV18; maybe TRBD1 (5 bases). CDR1 KGHSH and CDR2 LQKENI come from the germline V gene. V lost 5 bases, J lost 6 bases, and 14 bases lay in between. The length of the CDR3 is 14 residues. Written as DNA, the CDR3 is TGTGCCAGCTCAGCGTCGCAGGGTTTTCAGCCCCAGCATTTT. This encodes CASSASQGFQPQHF.